Shown below are 21 T cell receptor beta chains from a single sample sequenced in a study of CD8+ T cells in alopecia areata. cDNA serving as the sequencing template came from extracted, reverse transcribed RNA. Clones were read by immunoSEQ multiplex PCR, and TCRdb kept only the in-frame ones, dropping some. The repertoire has 270,000 or so clones, 58% of them found once; the top ten carry under 2%. As for treatment: oral pan-JAK inhibitor, 5-10 mg twice daily. Sequenced material: CD4+ T cells sorted from blood, taken at week 24, from a patient treated with tofacitinib. These receptors all stem from a human donor with alopecia areata.

A note on this clone: Germline and junction disagree at one end, which may indicate a read error. The chain recombines TRBV4-3 with TRBJ1-4; the match to TRBD1 covers 7 bases. Germline loops: CDR1 LGHNA, CDR2 YSLEER. CDR3 length: 10 residues. CDR3 region: CASSPPEGAF. The CDR3 nucleotides read TGCGCCAGCAGCCCACCCGAGGGGGCTTTT.

A remark on this clone: Other DNA sequences within the sample encode an identical CDR3. J is TRBJ1-1 and V is TRBV9, with D perhaps TRBD1 (6 bases). The V gene lost 7 bases and the J gene lost 4 bases, with 17 bases spanning the gap. This CDR3 region has 14 residues. Germline-derived CDR1 and CDR2 are SGDLS and YYNGEE. The CDR3 loop is CASGRGHLGTEAFF. In DNA form, the CDR3 reads TGTGCCAGCGGACGGGGACACCTCGGCACTGAAGCTTTCTTT.

This clone was detected a few times. DNA of the CDR3: TGTGCCAGCAGCCAAGCCCCAGGGAGCTCCTACAATGAGCAGTTCTTC. Translating gives CASSQAPGSSYNEQFF. This chain connects TRBV14 to TRBJ2-1; tentatively, D is TRBD1 or TRBD2 (5 bases each). CDR1 is SGHDN, CDR2 FVKESK, per germline. The CDR3 runs 16 residues. Trimming pared 1 base from V and 0 bases from J, leaving 10 bases between. Together with reference TRBV14 and TRBJ2-1, the CDR3 gives the full variable domain: EAGVTQFPSHSVIEKGQTVTLRCDPISGHDNLYWYRRVMGKEIKFLLHFVKESKQDESGMPNNRFLAERTGGTYSTLKVQPAELEDSGVYFCASSQAPGSSYNEQFFGPGTRLTVL.

The chain has TRBV10-3 and TRBJ2-5; unclear D gene. The CDR3 is made up of 13 amino acids. Deletions cut 3 bases from V and 0 bases from J, with 5 bases between. In germline, CDR1 is ENHRY, CDR2 SYGVKD. The CDR3 is CAISDGNQETQYF. The CDR3 DNA reads TGTGCCATCAGTGATGGGAACCAAGAGACCCAGTACTTC.

The rearrangement uses TRBV18 and TRBJ2-1; D remains unclear. The V gene's germline CDR1 is KGHSH and CDR2 LQKENI. V lost 0 bases and J lost 6, with 6 bases in between. The CDR3 sequence is 13 residues long. CDR3 nucleotide sequence: TGTGCCAGCTCACCACCTGACCTCAATGAGCAGTTCTTC. It encodes CASSPPDLNEQFF.

The chain employs TRBV9 and TRBJ2-5; the D gene is possibly TRBD2 (5 bases). Trimming shortened V by 4 bases and J by 1 base, and 11 bases separated the two germline ends. CDR3 size: 14 residues. Germline assignment: CDR1 SGDLS and CDR2 YYNGEE. CDR3 in DNA: TGTGCCAGCAGCTCGACGAGGGCCCAAGAGACCCAGTACTTC. Its translation: CASSSTRAQETQYF.

This chain joins TRBV5-1 and TRBJ2-5, with D hard to call. The germline V gene has CDR1 SGHRS and CDR2 YFSETQ. The CDR3 runs to 15 residues. V was shortened by 4 bases and J by 4 bases, with 17 bases between the two germline ends. The CDR3 is CASSPPRGERETQYF. The CDR3 DNA reads as TGCGCCAGCAGCCCCCCCCGTGGGGAAAGAGAGACCCAGTACTTC.

The chain is built from TRBV5-1 and TRBJ2-2; possible D gene TRBD1, 6 bases. Germline V lookup: CDR1 SGHRS, CDR2 YFSETQ. The germline V and J ends were trimmed by 3 bases and 6 bases, with 9 bases remaining between them. The CDR3 runs 13 residues. CDR3 coding DNA: TGCGCCAGCAGCTATGGGGGCCCCGGGGAGCTGTTTTTT. This translates into CASSYGGPGELFF.

The chain employs TRBV9 and TRBJ2-5; no reliable D call. The CDR3 length is 15 residues. Germline values: CDR1 SGDLS, CDR2 YYNGEE. The V end was cut by 0 bases, the J end by 4 bases, with 13 bases between. In DNA, the CDR3 is TGTGCCAGCAGCGTAGTTGGCAGGATGGGAGAGACCCAGTACTTC. Its protein product is CASSVVGRMGETQYF.

The chain employs TRBV5-6 and TRBJ2-7; TRBD2 might be the D (5 bases). The CDR3 has 12 amino acids. CDR1 and CDR2 from the germline V gene are SGHDT and YYEEEE. V lost 1 base to trimming and J lost 6 bases, with 8 bases between them. The CDR3: CASSLQGSEQYF. The CDR3 nucleotides are TGTGCCAGCAGCTTGCAAGGGAGCGAGCAGTACTTC.

The chain recombines TRBV25-1 with TRBJ2-3; unclear D gene. Trimming stripped 3 bases from V and 8 bases from J, with 9 bases between. CDR1 and CDR2 from the germline V gene are MGHDK and SYGVNS. This CDR3 has 12 amino acids. Written as DNA, the CDR3 is TGTGCCAGCAGTGACCAACCCTCTACGCAGTATTTT. It translates to CASSDQPSTQYF.

The J gene is TRBJ2-3, the V gene TRBV29-1; D remains ambiguous. Trimming stripped 4 bases from V and 6 bases from J, with 5 bases between. CDR3 length equals 10 residues. Per the germline V gene, CDR1 is SQVTM and CDR2 is ANQGSEA. CDR3: CSVGMDTQYF. The CDR3 DNA follows: TGCAGCGTTGGGATGGATACGCAGTATTTT.

Here the CDR3 DNA reads TGTGCCTGGAATAATATGCGTGAAAAACTGTTTTTT. This translates into CAWNNMREKLFF. This chain connects TRBV30 to TRBJ1-4; D is unresolved. Germline V gene sequence: CDR1 GTSNPN, CDR2 SVGIG (reference sequence). V was trimmed by 4 bases and J by 7 bases, leaving 10 bases between them. The CDR3 totals 12 residues.

This clone was detected a few times. This sequence joins TRBV19 and TRBJ2-1; TRBD2 aligns across 9 bases. The ends lost 2 bases at V and 10 bases at J; junction bases unmatched: 9. The CDR3 sequence is 15 residues long. Germline CDR1 and CDR2: LNHDA and SQIVND (reference sequence). CDR3 nucleotide sequence: TGTGCCAGTAGTATAAGCGGGGGGTCCGGCATGGAGCAGTTCTTC. Encoded protein: CASSISGGSGMEQFF. The whole variable domain, remainder taken from reference TRBV19 and TRBJ2-1, is DGGITQSPKYLFRKEGQNVTLSCEQNLNHDAMYWYRQDPGQGLRLIYYSQIVNDFQKGDIAEGYSVSREKKESFPLTVTSAQKNPTAFYLCASSISGGSGMEQFFGPGTRLTVL.

This clone has only one observation. The genes are TRBV30 and TRBJ1-2; 9 bases match TRBD1. This CDR3 comprises 12 residues. Germline CDR1 reads GTSNPN; CDR2 reads SVGIG (reference sequence). The V and J ends lost 4 bases and 7 bases, in that order; junction bases with no gene match: 4. CDR3 in amino acids: CAWKGTGFGYTF. The CDR3, as DNA: TGTGCCTGGAAGGGGACAGGGTTTGGCTACACCTTC.

Details on this clone: The same CDR3 is also encoded by other DNA sequences in this sample. This chain connects TRBV29-1 to TRBJ1-1; tentative D call: TRBD1 (5 bases). The CDR3 covers 12 residues. V lost 6 bases and J 1 base, leaving 9 bases between the germline ends. The germline gives CDR1 SQVTM, CDR2 ANQGSEA. The CDR3 DNA follows: TGCAGCGTCGCGAGGGGGAACACTGAAGCTTTCTTT. This gives the protein CSVARGNTEAFF.

This chain links TRBV4-2 with TRBJ2-7; 7 bases are shared with TRBD1. The CDR3 runs 14 residues. The junction had 3 bases not matched to a gene; V was cut back by 4 bases and J by 0 bases. The germline V gene has CDR1 LGHNA and CDR2 YNFKEQ. The CDR3 DNA reads as TGTGCCAGCAGCCGCCGGGACAGCTCCTACGAGCAGTACTTC. Residues: CASSRRDSSYEQYF.

The chain carries TRBV5-4 and TRBJ2-7; D perhaps matches TRBD2 (7 bases). V shed 6 bases and J shed 4 bases, with 20 bases lying between them. The germline gives CDR1 SGHNT, CDR2 YYREEE (reference sequence). The CDR3 length is 15 residues. CDR3 loop: CASTKGGAGRYEQYF. The CDR3 region has the DNA TGTGCCAGCACCAAAGGGGGGGCCGGAAGATACGAGCAGTACTTC.

This clone was detected a few times. The rearrangement uses TRBV5-5 and TRBJ1-1; D may be TRBD1 (6 bases). Trimming removed 0 bases from V and 0 bases from J, with 12 bases in between. Per germline, CDR1 SGHKS and CDR2 YYEKEE (reference sequence). The length of the CDR3 is 16 residues. This CDR3 reads CASSLGWTVMNTEAFF. In nucleotides, the CDR3 is TGTGCCAGCAGCTTGGGGTGGACAGTCATGAACACTGAAGCTTTCTTT.

The CDR3 DNA follows: TGTGCCAGCAGTCTTATCGCCACCAACACTGAAGCTTTCTTT. This encodes CASSLIATNTEAFF. This chain connects TRBV2 to TRBJ1-1; D gene unclear. The CDR3 sequence is 14 residues long. CDR1 SNHLY and CDR2 FYNNEI come from the germline V gene. V gave up 5 bases and J gave up 2 bases, with 12 bases separating them.

This chain connects TRBV7-2 to TRBJ2-5; D call uncertain. Germline CDR1 and CDR2: SGHTA and FQGNSA. The length of the CDR3 is 15 residues. V was cut by 1 base and J by 5 bases, with 14 bases left in between. In DNA form, the CDR3 reads TGTGCCAGCAGCTTAGAAATCGGAGAAGGGGAGACCCAGTACTTC. Amino acid sequence: CASSLEIGEGETQYF.